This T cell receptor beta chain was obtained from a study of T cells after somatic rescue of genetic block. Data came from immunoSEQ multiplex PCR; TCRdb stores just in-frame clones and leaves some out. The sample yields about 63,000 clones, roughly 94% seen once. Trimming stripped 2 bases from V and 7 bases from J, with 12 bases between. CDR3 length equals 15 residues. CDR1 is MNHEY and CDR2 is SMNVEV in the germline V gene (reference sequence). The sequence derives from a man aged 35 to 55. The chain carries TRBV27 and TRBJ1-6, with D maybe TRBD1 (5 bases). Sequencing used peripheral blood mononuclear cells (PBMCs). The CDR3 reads CASSLQGYGNSPLHF. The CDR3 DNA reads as TGTGCCAGCAGTTTACAGGGTTACGGAAATTCACCCCTCCACTTT.